This T cell receptor (beta chain) was observed in a study of lymphopenia after photon versus proton radiotherapy. Clones were read by immunoSEQ multiplex PCR, and TCRdb kept only the in-frame ones, dropping some. The sample yields 20,000 to 30,000 clones, about 82% seen once. General study results and limits: Relative stability marked proton patients; photon patients lost diversity and naive cells.

The length of the CDR3 is 16 residues. Germline CDR1 and CDR2: SGHDN and FVKESK. Deletions cut 1 base from V and 0 bases from J, with 13 bases between. About this clone itself: Its target is not known.

The sample here was peripheral blood, taken from a patient treated with proton-based radiotherapy. This clonotype originated in a woman aged 70-85 years with pancreatic cancer. The genes are TRBV14 and TRBJ2-7, with D possibly being TRBD1 (5 bases). CDR3 coding DNA: TGTGCCAGCAGCCAAGCGGGCAGGGCCGACTCCTACGAGCAGTACTTC. It translates to CASSQAGRADSYEQYF.